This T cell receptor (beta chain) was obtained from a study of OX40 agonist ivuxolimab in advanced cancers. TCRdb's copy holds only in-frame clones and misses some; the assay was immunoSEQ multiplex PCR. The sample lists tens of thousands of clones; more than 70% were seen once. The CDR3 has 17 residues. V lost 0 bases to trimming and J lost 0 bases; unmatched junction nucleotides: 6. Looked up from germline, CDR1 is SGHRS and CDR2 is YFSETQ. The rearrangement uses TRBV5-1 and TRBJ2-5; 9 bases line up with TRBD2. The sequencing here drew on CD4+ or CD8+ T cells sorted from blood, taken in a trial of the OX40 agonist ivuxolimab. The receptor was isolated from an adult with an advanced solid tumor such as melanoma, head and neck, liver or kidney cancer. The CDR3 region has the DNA TGCGCCAGCAGCTTGGCCGACCTAGCGGGGAACCAAGAGACCCAGTACTTC. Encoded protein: CASSLADLAGNQETQYF. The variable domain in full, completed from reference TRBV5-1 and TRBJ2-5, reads KAGVTQTPRYLIKTRGQQVTLSCSPISGHRSVSWYQQTPGQGLQFLFEYFSETQRNKGNFPGRFSGRQFSNSRSEMNVSTLELGDSALYLCASSLADLAGNQETQYFGPGTRLLVL.